The sequence of this TCR beta chain was determined in a study of shared clonotypes between healthy human individuals. Study-wide background: The donor group consisted of two women and three men, aged 18 to 49. Per donor, three plates held CD4 naive cells, three held CD4 memory, two held CD8 naive and one held CD8 memory. Whole-study findings and limits: Larger richness was generally estimated for naive than memory subsets. All-four-donor shared clonotypes had higher generation probabilities than non-shared clonotypes did.

Sequencing used immunoSEQ multiplex PCR; TCRdb keeps in-frame clones, though not all of them. The data hold hundreds of thousands of clones, with approximately 97% observed a single time. As to this clone: Its matching antigen is unknown.

This sequence was found in a woman aged 30 to 39 in good health. Sequencing was performed on naive CD4+ T cells sorted from blood. Noted subset: CD45RA+ positively selected.

This chain's CDR3 is CASSHRVFRSNYGYTF. For the CDR3, the DNA is TGCGCCAGCAGCCACAGGGTTTTCCGATCTAACTATGGCTACACCTTC. This sequence joins TRBV4-1 and TRBJ1-2; TRBD1 is a possible D gene (5 bases). Germline V lookup: CDR1 MGHRA, CDR2 YSYEKL. Trimming stripped 3 bases from V and 0 bases from J, with 14 bases between. This CDR3 has 16 amino acids.